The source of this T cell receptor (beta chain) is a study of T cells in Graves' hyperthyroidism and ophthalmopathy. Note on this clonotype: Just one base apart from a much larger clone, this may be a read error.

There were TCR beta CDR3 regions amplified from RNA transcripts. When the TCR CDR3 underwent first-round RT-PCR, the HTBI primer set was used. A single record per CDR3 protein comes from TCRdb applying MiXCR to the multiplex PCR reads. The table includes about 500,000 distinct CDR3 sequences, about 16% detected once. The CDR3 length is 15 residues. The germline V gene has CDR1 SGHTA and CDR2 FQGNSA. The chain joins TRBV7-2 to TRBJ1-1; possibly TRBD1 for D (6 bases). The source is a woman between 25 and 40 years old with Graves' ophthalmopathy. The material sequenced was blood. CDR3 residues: CAGSLAGQMNTEAFF. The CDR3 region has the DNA TGTGCCGGCAGCTTGGCAGGACAGATGAACACTGAAGCTTTCTTT. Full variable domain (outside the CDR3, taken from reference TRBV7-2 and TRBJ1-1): GAGVSQSPSNKVTEKGKDVELRCDPISGHTALYWYRQSLGQGLEFLIYFQGNSAPDKSGLPSDRFSAERTGGSVSTLTIQRTQQEDSAVYLCAGSLAGQMNTEAFFGQGTRLTVV.